This TCR beta chain was recovered during a study of blood T cell repertoires in COVID-19. Libraries were prepared by immunoSEQ multiplex PCR; TCRdb keeps only in-frame clonotypes and omits some of them. This table has 150,000 to 200,000 clones, around 81% appearing once. Germline lookup yields CDR1 LNHDA and CDR2 SQIVND (reference sequence). There are 16 residues in the CDR3. V was pared by 10 bases and J by 5 bases, with 18 bases of the junction left unmatched. The V gene is TRBV19, the J gene TRBJ2-7, with 9 bases aligning to TRBD1. The receptor comes from a man between 60 and 75 years old with active or convalescent COVID-19. The sequenced sample was peripheral blood. CDR3 loop: CATSIGGGQGPHEQYF. In DNA, the CDR3 is TGTGCCACCAGTATAGGAGGGGGACAGGGACCCCACGAGCAGTACTTC.